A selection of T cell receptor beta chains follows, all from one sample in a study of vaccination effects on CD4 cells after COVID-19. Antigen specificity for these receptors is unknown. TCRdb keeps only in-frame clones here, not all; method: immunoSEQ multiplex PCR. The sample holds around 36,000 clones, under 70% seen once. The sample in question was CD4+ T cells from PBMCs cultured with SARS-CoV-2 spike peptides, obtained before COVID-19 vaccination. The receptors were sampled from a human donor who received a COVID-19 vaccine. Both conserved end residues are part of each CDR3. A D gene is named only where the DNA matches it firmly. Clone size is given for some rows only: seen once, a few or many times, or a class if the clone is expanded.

CDR3 DNA: TGTGCCAGCAGCTTAGCGCGGGATGAGCAGTTCTTC; CDR3 protein: CASSLARDEQFF; V gene: TRBV7-9; J gene: TRBJ2-1; D gene: -; clone size: -
CDR3 DNA: TGTGCCAGCAGCTTAGTCCCACCCGGACCCACCAATGAGCAGTTCTTC; CDR3 protein: CASSLVPPGPTNEQFF; V gene: TRBV7-6; J gene: TRBJ2-1; D gene: -; clone size: -
CDR3 DNA: TGTGCCTGGAGTGTACCTGGCGGATGGGAGACCCAGTACTTC; CDR3 protein: CAWSVPGGWETQYF; V gene: TRBV30; J gene: TRBJ2-5; D gene: -; clone size: -
CDR3 DNA: TGTGCCAGCAGCTTCCCTGAGGGGGAGCAGTACTTC; CDR3 protein: CASSFPEGEQYF; V gene: TRBV5-4; J gene: TRBJ2-7; D gene: -; clone size: few
CDR3 DNA: TGCAGTGCTAGTACCCCGACAGGGGGTGGCTACGAGCAGTACTTC; CDR3 protein: CSASTPTGGGYEQYF; V gene: TRBV20-1; J gene: TRBJ2-7; D gene: TRBD1; clone size: once
CDR3 DNA: TGTGCCAGCAGCTTGGTCGTCGGGGGATACACAGATACGCAGTATTTT; CDR3 protein: CASSLVVGGYTDTQYF; V gene: TRBV7-9; J gene: TRBJ2-3; D gene: -; clone size: -
CDR3 DNA: TGTGCCAGCAGGGCGGGGGTGAGCTCCTATAATTCACCCCTCCACTTT; CDR3 protein: CASRAGVSSYNSPLHF; V gene: TRBV4-2; J gene: TRBJ1-6; D gene: -; clone size: -
CDR3 DNA: TGTGCCAGCTCACAAACAGGGTACACTGAAGCTTTCTTT; CDR3 protein: CASSQTGYTEAFF; V gene: TRBV18; J gene: TRBJ1-1; D gene: -; clone size: -
CDR3 DNA: TGTGCCAGCTCAATGACGATCCAAGAGACCCAGTACTTC; CDR3 protein: CASSMTIQETQYF; V gene: TRBV18; J gene: TRBJ2-5; D gene: -; clone size: -
CDR3 DNA: TGTGCCAGCAGTTTAAGCGGGTCCGGGGAGCTGTTTTTT; CDR3 protein: CASSLSGSGELFF; V gene: TRBV12-3/TRBV12-4; J gene: TRBJ2-2; D gene: -; clone size: -
CDR3 DNA: TGTGCCTGGAGCTCGGGTTCCCATCAGCCCCAGCATTTT; CDR3 protein: CAWSSGSHQPQHF; V gene: TRBV30; J gene: TRBJ1-5; D gene: -; clone size: few
CDR3 DNA: TGCGCCAGCAGGGGCCACTCTGGAAACACCATATATTTT; CDR3 protein: CASRGHSGNTIYF; V gene: TRBV5-1; J gene: TRBJ1-3; D gene: -; clone size: few
CDR3 DNA: TGTGCCACCAGCAGAGACGACACCGGGGAGCTGTTTTTT; CDR3 protein: CATSRDDTGELFF; V gene: TRBV15; J gene: TRBJ2-2; D gene: -; clone size: -
CDR3 DNA: TGTGCCAGCTCACCGGGACAGGGTTTCTATGGCTACACCTTC; CDR3 protein: CASSPGQGFYGYTF; V gene: TRBV18; J gene: TRBJ1-2; D gene: TRBD1; clone size: once
CDR3 DNA: TGTGCCAGCAGCTTTGGGGGCGGCTACACCTTC; CDR3 protein: CASSFGGGYTF; V gene: TRBV7-9; J gene: TRBJ1-2; D gene: -; clone size: few
CDR3 DNA: TGCAGCGTTGAGCCAGTGACTAGCAGCACAGATACGCAGTATTTT; CDR3 protein: CSVEPVTSSTDTQYF; V gene: TRBV29-1; J gene: TRBJ2-3; D gene: TRBD2; clone size: -
CDR3 DNA: TGCGCCAGCTACCCCGTGGGGTCTGACGAGACCCAGTACTTC; CDR3 protein: CASYPVGSDETQYF; V gene: TRBV5-1; J gene: TRBJ2-5; D gene: -; clone size: -
CDR3 DNA: TGTGCCAGCAAGCGGGGCAGGGGAGGATACGAGCAGTACTTC; CDR3 protein: CASKRGRGGYEQYF; V gene: TRBV6-5; J gene: TRBJ2-7; D gene: -; clone size: once
CDR3 DNA: TGTGCCAGCAGCCCTCTGACGGGCGATAATTCACCCCTCCACTTT; CDR3 protein: CASSPLTGDNSPLHF; V gene: TRBV3-1/TRBV3-2; J gene: TRBJ1-6; D gene: -; clone size: -
CDR3 DNA: TGCGCCAGCAGCTCGACAGGTAACTACGAGCAGTACTTC; CDR3 protein: CASSSTGNYEQYF; V gene: TRBV5-1; J gene: TRBJ2-7; D gene: -; clone size: -
CDR3 DNA: TGTGCCAGCAGCCAGAGGTGGACTCCTTACACCGGGGAGCTGTTTTTT; CDR3 protein: CASSQRWTPYTGELFF; V gene: TRBV3-1/TRBV3-2; J gene: TRBJ2-2; D gene: -; clone size: -
CDR3 DNA: TGTGCCATGGCAGTGCAGTCGGGCACTGAAGCTTTCTTT; CDR3 protein: CAMAVQSGTEAFF; V gene: TRBV7-9; J gene: TRBJ1-1; D gene: -; clone size: -
CDR3 DNA: TGCGCCAGCAGCTTGGTGGGACAGTCAAACACTGAAGCTTTCTTT; CDR3 protein: CASSLVGQSNTEAFF; V gene: TRBV5-1; J gene: TRBJ1-1; D gene: TRBD1; clone size: -
CDR3 DNA: TGTGCCAGCAGCTTGTTCCAGGCGATGAACACTGAAGCTTTCTTT; CDR3 protein: CASSLFQAMNTEAFF; V gene: TRBV5-4; J gene: TRBJ1-1; D gene: -; clone size: -
CDR3 DNA: TGCGCCAGCAGCTTGGCGTTAGCGGGAATCTACGAGCAGTACTTC; CDR3 protein: CASSLALAGIYEQYF; V gene: TRBV5-1; J gene: TRBJ2-7; D gene: TRBD2; clone size: -
CDR3 DNA: TGTGCCAGCAGCCAAGATCATTCAGGGGCAACTCTCCACTTT; CDR3 protein: CASSQDHSGATLHF; V gene: TRBV3-1/TRBV3-2; J gene: TRBJ1-6; D gene: -; clone size: -
CDR3 DNA: TGTGCCAGCAGTGGTCTAGCGTCTAGGGATACGCAGTATTTT; CDR3 protein: CASSGLASRDTQYF; V gene: TRBV2; J gene: TRBJ2-3; D gene: -; clone size: -
CDR3 DNA: TGTGCCAGCAGTCCTCGGACTAGCGGACTCAATGAGCAGTTCTTC; CDR3 protein: CASSPRTSGLNEQFF; V gene: TRBV6-5; J gene: TRBJ2-1; D gene: TRBD2; clone size: few
CDR3 DNA: TGTGCCAGCAGCATCTCCGGGACGGAAAACAATGAGCAGTTCTTC; CDR3 protein: CASSISGTENNEQFF; V gene: TRBV7-9; J gene: TRBJ2-1; D gene: -; clone size: -
CDR3 DNA: TGTGCCAGCAGTGATTTCGGGTTCCGAAACATTCAGTACTTC; CDR3 protein: CASSDFGFRNIQYF; V gene: TRBV6-1; J gene: TRBJ2-4; D gene: -; clone size: -
CDR3 DNA: TGTGCCAGCAGCCGGGACACCTCTCCTGTCTATGGCTACACCTTC; CDR3 protein: CASSRDTSPVYGYTF; V gene: TRBV2; J gene: TRBJ1-2; D gene: -; clone size: -
CDR3 DNA: TGTGCCAGCAGTGACCCCCGGGGTAGCCCTATCGCCGGGGAGCTGTTTTTT; CDR3 protein: CASSDPRGSPIAGELFF; V gene: TRBV6-1; J gene: TRBJ2-2; D gene: -; clone size: -
CDR3 DNA: TGTGCCAGCAGTGAACAACTAGCGGGAGGCAATGAGCAGTTCTTC; CDR3 protein: CASSEQLAGGNEQFF; V gene: TRBV2; J gene: TRBJ2-1; D gene: TRBD2; clone size: -
CDR3 DNA: TGCGCCAGCAGCTCCGGACTAGCGAACACCGGGGAGCTGTTTTTT; CDR3 protein: CASSSGLANTGELFF; V gene: TRBV5-1; J gene: TRBJ2-2; D gene: TRBD2; clone size: -
CDR3 DNA: TGTGCCATCAAGACACTCCTAGCGGGAGGAGGCGAGCAGTTCTTC; CDR3 protein: CAIKTLLAGGGEQFF; V gene: TRBV10-3; J gene: TRBJ2-1; D gene: TRBD2; clone size: -
CDR3 DNA: TGCGCCAGCAGCCGAGACAGATTCTCCTACGAGCAGTACTTC; CDR3 protein: CASSRDRFSYEQYF; V gene: TRBV4-3; J gene: TRBJ2-7; D gene: -; clone size: -
CDR3 DNA: TGCGCCAGCAGCTGGACTAGCGGGGGGGACAATGAGCAGTTCTTC; CDR3 protein: CASSWTSGGDNEQFF; V gene: TRBV5-1; J gene: TRBJ2-1; D gene: TRBD2; clone size: -
CDR3 DNA: TGTGCCTGGAGGGGGAGGGGAAGGGAAAAACTGTTTTTT; CDR3 protein: CAWRGRGREKLFF; V gene: TRBV30; J gene: TRBJ1-4; D gene: -; clone size: -
CDR3 DNA: TGTGCCAGCAGCTTTATGGGGGGTAACTATGGCTACACCTTC; CDR3 protein: CASSFMGGNYGYTF; V gene: TRBV7-2; J gene: TRBJ1-2; D gene: -; clone size: -
CDR3 DNA: TGTGCCTGGTCCAGGGGGTTAATGAAGCCCCAGCATTTT; CDR3 protein: CAWSRGLMKPQHF; V gene: TRBV30; J gene: TRBJ1-5; D gene: TRBD1; clone size: -
CDR3 DNA: TGCGCCAGCAGCCCGGGGAGGGGTGGATTGAACACTGAAGCTTTCTTT; CDR3 protein: CASSPGRGGLNTEAFF; V gene: TRBV4-1; J gene: TRBJ1-1; D gene: -; clone size: -
CDR3 DNA: TGCGCCAGCAGCTTGCGTCACAAGAACACTGAAGCTTTCTTT; CDR3 protein: CASSLRHKNTEAFF; V gene: TRBV5-1; J gene: TRBJ1-1; D gene: -; clone size: -
CDR3 DNA: TGTGCCATCCCCAGGGACTATGGCTACACCTTC; CDR3 protein: CAIPRDYGYTF; V gene: TRBV10-3; J gene: TRBJ1-2; D gene: -; clone size: few
CDR3 DNA: TGTGCCAGCAGTTATGGGTACAACACTGAAGCTTTCTTT; CDR3 protein: CASSYGYNTEAFF; V gene: TRBV6-5; J gene: TRBJ1-1; D gene: -; clone size: -
CDR3 DNA: TGTGCCATCCAGGCGGGGGGCCATGAGCAGTTCTTC; CDR3 protein: CAIQAGGHEQFF; V gene: TRBV10-3; J gene: TRBJ2-1; D gene: TRBD2; clone size: -
CDR3 DNA: TGTGCCAGCAGCCGAGGGGACAGGGTATCTGGCTACACCTTC; CDR3 protein: CASSRGDRVSGYTF; V gene: TRBV28; J gene: TRBJ1-2; D gene: TRBD1; clone size: -
CDR3 DNA: TGTGCCAGCAGCAGCACAGGGGCTCAGAACACTGAAGCTTTCTTT; CDR3 protein: CASSSTGAQNTEAFF; V gene: TRBV7-2; J gene: TRBJ1-1; D gene: TRBD1; clone size: -
CDR3 DNA: TGTGCCAGCAGCTTAGCAATTAGGAACACCGGGGAGCTGTTTTTT; CDR3 protein: CASSLAIRNTGELFF; V gene: TRBV7-2; J gene: TRBJ2-2; D gene: -; clone size: -
CDR3 DNA: TGTGCCAGCAGCTTAGCGGGGGGACCCCAAGAGACCCAGTACTTC; CDR3 protein: CASSLAGGPQETQYF; V gene: TRBV5-6; J gene: TRBJ2-5; D gene: TRBD2; clone size: -
CDR3 DNA: TGCGCCAGCAGCTTGGGGACAGAAGCTTTCTTT; CDR3 protein: CASSLGTEAFF; V gene: TRBV5-1; J gene: TRBJ1-1; D gene: -; clone size: few
CDR3 DNA: TGTGCCAGCAGCCAATACTACGGGGGGATGTACAATGAGCAGTTCTTC; CDR3 protein: CASSQYYGGMYNEQFF; V gene: TRBV3-1/TRBV3-2; J gene: TRBJ2-1; D gene: TRBD2; clone size: -